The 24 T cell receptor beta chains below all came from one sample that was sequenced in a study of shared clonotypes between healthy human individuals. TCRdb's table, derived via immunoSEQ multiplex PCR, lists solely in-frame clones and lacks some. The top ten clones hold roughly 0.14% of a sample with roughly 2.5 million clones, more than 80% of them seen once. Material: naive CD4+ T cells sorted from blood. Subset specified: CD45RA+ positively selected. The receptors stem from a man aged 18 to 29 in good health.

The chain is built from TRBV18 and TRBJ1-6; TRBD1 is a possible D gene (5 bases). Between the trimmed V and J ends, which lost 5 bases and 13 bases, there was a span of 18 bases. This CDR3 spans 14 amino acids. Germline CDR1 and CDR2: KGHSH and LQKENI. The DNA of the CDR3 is TGTGCCAGCTCATCCATTCAGGGTCAACCCCCCCTCCACTTT. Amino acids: CASSSIQGQPPLHF. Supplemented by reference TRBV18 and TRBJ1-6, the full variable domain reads NAGVMQNPRHLVRRRGQEARLRCSPMKGHSHVYWYRQLPEEGLKFMVYLQKENIIDESGMPKERFSAEFPKEGPSILRIQQVVRGDSAAYFCASSSIQGQPPLHFGNGTRLTVT.

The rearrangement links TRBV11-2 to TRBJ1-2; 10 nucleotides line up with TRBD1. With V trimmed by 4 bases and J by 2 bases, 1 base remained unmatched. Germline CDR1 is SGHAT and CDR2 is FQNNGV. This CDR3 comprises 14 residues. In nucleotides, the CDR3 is TGTGCCAGCAGCTGGGGACAGGGGAACTATGGCTACACCTTC. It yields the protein CASSWGQGNYGYTF. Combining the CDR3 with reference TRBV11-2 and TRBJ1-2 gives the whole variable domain EAGVAQSPRYKIIEKRQSVAFWCNPISGHATLYWYQQILGQGPKLLIQFQNNGVVDDSQLPKDRFSAERLKGVDSTLKIQPAKLEDSAVYLCASSWGQGNYGYTFGSGTRLTVV.

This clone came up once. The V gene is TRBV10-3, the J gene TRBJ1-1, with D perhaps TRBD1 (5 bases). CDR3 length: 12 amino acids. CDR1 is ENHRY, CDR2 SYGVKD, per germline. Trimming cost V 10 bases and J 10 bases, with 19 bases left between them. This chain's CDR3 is CATQDAGSRAFF. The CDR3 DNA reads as TGTGCCACACAAGACGCAGGGAGTCGAGCTTTCTTT.

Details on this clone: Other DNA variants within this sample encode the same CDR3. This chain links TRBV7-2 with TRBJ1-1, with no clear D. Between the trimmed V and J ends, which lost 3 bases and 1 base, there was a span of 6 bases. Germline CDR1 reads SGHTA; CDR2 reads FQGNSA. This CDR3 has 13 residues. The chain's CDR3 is CASSFVGNTEAFF. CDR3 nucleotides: TGTGCCAGCAGCTTTGTCGGGAACACTGAAGCTTTCTTT. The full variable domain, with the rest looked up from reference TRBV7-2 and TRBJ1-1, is GAGVSQSPSNKVTEKGKDVELRCDPISGHTALYWYRQSLGQGLEFLIYFQGNSAPDKSGLPSDRFSAERTGGSVSTLTIQRTQQEDSAVYLCASSFVGNTEAFFGQGTRLTVV.

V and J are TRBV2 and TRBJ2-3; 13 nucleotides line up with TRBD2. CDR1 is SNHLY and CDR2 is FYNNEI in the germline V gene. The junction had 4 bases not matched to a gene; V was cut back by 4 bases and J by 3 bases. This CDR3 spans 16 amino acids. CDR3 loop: CASSGTSGSRTDTQYF. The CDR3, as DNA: TGTGCCAGCAGTGGGACTAGCGGGAGTAGAACAGATACGCAGTATTTT.

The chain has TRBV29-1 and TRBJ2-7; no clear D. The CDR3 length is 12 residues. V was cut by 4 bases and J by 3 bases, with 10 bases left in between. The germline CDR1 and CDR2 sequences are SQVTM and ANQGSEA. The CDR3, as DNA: TGCAGCGTTGGAAGCACAAACTACGAGCAGTACTTC. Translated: CSVGSTNYEQYF.

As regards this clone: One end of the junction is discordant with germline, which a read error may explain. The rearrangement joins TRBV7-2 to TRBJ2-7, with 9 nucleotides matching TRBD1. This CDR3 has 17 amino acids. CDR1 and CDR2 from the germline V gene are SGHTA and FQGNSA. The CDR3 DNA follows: TGTGCCAGCAGTTTAGCCACACTTGGGACAGGGAAATACGAGCAGTACTTC. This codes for CASSLATLGTGKYEQYF.

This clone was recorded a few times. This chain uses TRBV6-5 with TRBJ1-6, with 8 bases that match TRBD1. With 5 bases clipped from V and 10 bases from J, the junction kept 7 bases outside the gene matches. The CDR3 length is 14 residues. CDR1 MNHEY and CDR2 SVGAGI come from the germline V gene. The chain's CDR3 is CASSGQGSGSPLHF. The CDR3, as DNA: TGTGCCAGCAGTGGACAGGGTAGCGGATCACCCCTCCACTTT.

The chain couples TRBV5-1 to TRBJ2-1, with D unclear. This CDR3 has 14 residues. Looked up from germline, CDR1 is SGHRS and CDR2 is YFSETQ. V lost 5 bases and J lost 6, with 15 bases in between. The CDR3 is CASRRVLTANEQFF. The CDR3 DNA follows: TGCGCCAGCAGACGGGTTTTGACGGCCAATGAGCAGTTCTTC.

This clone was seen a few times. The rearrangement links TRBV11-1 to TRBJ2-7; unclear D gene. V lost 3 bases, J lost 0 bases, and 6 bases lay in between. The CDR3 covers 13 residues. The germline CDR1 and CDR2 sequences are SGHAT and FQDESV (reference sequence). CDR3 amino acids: CASSFVNSYEQYF. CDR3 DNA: TGTGCCAGCAGCTTTGTAAACTCCTACGAGCAGTACTTC.

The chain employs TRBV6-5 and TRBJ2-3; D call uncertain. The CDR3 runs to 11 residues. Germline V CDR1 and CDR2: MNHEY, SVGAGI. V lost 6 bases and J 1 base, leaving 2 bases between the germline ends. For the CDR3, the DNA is TGTGCCAGCAGCCGCACAGATACGCAGTATTTT. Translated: CASSRTDTQYF.

Written as DNA, the CDR3 is TGTGCCAGCAGCACCACTAGCGGGGTACAAGAGACCCAGTACTTC. Protein: CASSTTSGVQETQYF. The chain carries TRBV6-1 and TRBJ2-5; TRBD2 agrees at 10 bases. Per germline, CDR1 MNHNS and CDR2 SASEGT. The CDR3 consists of 15 residues. V lost 6 bases to trimming and J lost 2 bases; unmatched junction nucleotides: 6.

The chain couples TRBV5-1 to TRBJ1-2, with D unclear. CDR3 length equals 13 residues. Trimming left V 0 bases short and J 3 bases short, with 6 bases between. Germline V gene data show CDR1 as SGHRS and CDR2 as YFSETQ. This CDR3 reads CASSLARYYGYTF. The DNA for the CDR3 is TGCGCCAGCAGCTTGGCGCGTTACTATGGCTACACCTTC.

The CDR3 region is CASSSRRDTRDGNTIYF. In DNA form, the CDR3 reads TGTGCCAGCAGCTCCCGAAGAGATACAAGGGATGGAAACACCATATATTTT. The rearrangement links TRBV11-2 to TRBJ1-3; D not resolved. Germline CDR1 is SGHAT and CDR2 is FQNNGV. CDR3 size: 17 residues. With 4 bases removed from V and 3 bases from J, the gap between germline ends came to 19 bases.

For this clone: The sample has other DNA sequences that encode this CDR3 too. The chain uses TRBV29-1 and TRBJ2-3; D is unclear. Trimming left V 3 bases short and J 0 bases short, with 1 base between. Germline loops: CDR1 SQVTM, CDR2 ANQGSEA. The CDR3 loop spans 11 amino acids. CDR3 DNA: TGCAGCGTTGAGAGCACAGATACGCAGTATTTT. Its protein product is CSVESTDTQYF.

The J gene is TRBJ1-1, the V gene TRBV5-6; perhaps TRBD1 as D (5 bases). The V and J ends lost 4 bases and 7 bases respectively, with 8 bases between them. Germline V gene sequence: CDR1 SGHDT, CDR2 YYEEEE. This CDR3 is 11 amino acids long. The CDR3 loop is CASSRQGEAFF. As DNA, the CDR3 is TGTGCCAGCAGCCGCCAGGGTGAAGCTTTCTTT. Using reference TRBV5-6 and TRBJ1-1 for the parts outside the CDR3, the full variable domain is DAGVTQSPTHLIKTRGQQVTLRCSPKSGHDTVSWYQQALGQGPQFIFQYYEEEERQRGNFPDRFSGHQFPNYSSELNVNALLLGDSALYLCASSRQGEAFFGQGTRLTVV.

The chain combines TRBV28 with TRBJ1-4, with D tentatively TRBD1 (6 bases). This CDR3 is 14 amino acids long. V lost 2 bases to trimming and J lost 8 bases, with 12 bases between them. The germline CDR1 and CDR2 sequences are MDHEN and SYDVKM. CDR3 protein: CASSLGGALEKLFF. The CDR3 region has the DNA TGTGCCAGCAGTTTAGGGGGGGCGCTGGAAAAACTGTTTTTT.

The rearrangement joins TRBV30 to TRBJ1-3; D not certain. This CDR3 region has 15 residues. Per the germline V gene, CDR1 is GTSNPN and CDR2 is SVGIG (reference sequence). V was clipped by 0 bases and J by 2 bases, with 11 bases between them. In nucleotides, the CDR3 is TGTGCCTGGAGTGTAGGGCCACCTACTGGAAACACCATATATTTT. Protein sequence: CAWSVGPPTGNTIYF.

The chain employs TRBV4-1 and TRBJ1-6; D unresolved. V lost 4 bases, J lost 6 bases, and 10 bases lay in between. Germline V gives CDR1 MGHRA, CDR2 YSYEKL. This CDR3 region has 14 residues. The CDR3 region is CASSPLRVNSPLHF. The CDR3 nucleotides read TGCGCCAGCAGCCCCTTACGGGTTAATTCACCCCTCCACTTT.

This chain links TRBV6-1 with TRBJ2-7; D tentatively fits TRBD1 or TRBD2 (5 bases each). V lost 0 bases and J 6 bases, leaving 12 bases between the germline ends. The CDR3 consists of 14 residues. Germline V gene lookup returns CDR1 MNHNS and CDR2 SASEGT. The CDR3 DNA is TGTGCCAGCAGTGAAGCGAGGGGCCCCGGCGAGCAGTACTTC. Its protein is CASSEARGPGEQYF.

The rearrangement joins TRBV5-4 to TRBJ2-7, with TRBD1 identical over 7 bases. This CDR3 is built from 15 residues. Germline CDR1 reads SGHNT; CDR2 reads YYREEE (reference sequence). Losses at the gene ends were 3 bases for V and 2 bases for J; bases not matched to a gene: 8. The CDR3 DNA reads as TGTGCCAGCAGCTGGCCCGGGACAGACGCCTACGAGCAGTACTTC. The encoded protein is CASSWPGTDAYEQYF.

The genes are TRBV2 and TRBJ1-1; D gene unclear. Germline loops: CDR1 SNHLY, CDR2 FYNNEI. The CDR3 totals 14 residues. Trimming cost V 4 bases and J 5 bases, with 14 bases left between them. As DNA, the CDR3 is TGTGCCAGCAGTGTAGTCGTTGGGCGAACTGAAGCTTTCTTT. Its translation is CASSVVVGRTEAFF. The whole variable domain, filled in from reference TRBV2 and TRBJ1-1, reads EPEVTQTPSHQVTQMGQEVILRCVPISNHLYFYWYRQILGQKVEFLVSFYNNEISEKSEIFDDQFSVERPDGSNFTLKIRSTKLEDSAMYFCASSVVVGRTEAFFGQGTRLTVV.

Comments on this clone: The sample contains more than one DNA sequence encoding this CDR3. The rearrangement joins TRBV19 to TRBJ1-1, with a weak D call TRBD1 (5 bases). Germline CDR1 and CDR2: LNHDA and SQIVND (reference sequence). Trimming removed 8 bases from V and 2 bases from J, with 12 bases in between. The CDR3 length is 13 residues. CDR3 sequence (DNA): TGTGCCAGTTCTCGGGGCCGTAACACTGAAGCTTTCTTT. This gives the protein CASSRGRNTEAFF.

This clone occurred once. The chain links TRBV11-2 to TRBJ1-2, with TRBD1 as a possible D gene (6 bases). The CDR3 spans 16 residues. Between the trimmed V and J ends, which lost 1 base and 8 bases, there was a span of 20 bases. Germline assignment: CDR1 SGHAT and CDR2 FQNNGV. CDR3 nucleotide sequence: TGTGCCAGCAGCTTAGGTCCCGGGACATCACCCGAGGGCTACACCTTC. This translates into CASSLGPGTSPEGYTF. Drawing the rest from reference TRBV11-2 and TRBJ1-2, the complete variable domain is EAGVAQSPRYKIIEKRQSVAFWCNPISGHATLYWYQQILGQGPKLLIQFQNNGVVDDSQLPKDRFSAERLKGVDSTLKIQPAKLEDSAVYLCASSLGPGTSPEGYTFGSGTRLTVV.